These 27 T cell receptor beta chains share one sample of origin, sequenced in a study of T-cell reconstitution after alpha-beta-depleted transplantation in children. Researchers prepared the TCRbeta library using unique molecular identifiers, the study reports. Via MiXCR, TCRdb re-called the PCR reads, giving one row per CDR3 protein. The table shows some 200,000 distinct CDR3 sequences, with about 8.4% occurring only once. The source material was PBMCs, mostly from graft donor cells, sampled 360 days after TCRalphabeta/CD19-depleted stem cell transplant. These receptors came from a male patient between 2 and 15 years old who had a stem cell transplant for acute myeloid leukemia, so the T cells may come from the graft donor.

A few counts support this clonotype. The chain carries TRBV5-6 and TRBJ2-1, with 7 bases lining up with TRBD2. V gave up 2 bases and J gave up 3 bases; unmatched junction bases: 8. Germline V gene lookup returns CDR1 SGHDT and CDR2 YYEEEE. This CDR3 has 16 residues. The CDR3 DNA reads TGTGCCAGCAGCTTTTCCCCGACTAGCCTCTACAATGAGCAGTTCTTC. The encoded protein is CASSFSPTSLYNEQFF.

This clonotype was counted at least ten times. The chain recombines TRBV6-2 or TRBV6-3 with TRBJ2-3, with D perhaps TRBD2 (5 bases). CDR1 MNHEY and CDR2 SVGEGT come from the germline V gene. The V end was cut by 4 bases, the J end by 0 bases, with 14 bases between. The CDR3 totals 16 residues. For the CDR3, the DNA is TGTGCCAGCAGTTTTTCGGTTTCGGGGAGCACAGATACGCAGTATTTT. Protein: CASSFSVSGSTDTQYF.

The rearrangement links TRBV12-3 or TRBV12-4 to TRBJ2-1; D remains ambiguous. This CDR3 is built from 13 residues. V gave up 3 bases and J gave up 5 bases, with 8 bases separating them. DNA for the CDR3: TGTGCCAGCAGTTTTTGGCGAAACAATGAGCAGTTCTTC. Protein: CASSFWRNNEQFF.

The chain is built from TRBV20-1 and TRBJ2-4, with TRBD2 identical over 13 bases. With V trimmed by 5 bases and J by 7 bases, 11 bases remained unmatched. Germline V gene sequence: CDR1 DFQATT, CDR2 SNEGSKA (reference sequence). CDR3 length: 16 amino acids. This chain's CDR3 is CSAPPLAGGPGNIQYF. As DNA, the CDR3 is TGCAGTGCTCCTCCACTAGCGGGAGGGCCCGGGAACATTCAGTACTTC.

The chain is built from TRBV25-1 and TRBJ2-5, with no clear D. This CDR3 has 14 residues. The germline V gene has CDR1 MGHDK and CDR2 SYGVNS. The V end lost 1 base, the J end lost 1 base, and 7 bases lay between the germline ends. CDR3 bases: TGTGCCAGCAGTGAATTGTTGCTCCAAGAGACCCAGTACTTC. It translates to CASSELLLQETQYF.

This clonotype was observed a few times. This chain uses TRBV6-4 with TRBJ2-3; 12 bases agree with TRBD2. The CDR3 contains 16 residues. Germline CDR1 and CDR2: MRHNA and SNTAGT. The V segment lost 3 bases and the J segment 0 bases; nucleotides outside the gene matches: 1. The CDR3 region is CASSETSGGSTDTQYF. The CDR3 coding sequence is TGTGCCAGCAGTGAAACTAGCGGGGGGAGCACAGATACGCAGTATTTT.

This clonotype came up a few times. The CDR3 DNA sequence: TGTGCCAGCAGCCCCGGACTAGCGTACACCGGGGAGCTGTTTTTT. It yields the protein CASSPGLAYTGELFF. This rearrangement joins TRBV7-6 to TRBJ2-2; 9 bases match TRBD2. Looked up from germline, CDR1 is SGHVS and CDR2 is FNYEAQ. Losses at the gene ends were 5 bases for V and 3 bases for J; bases not matched to a gene: 4. The CDR3 extends over 15 amino acids.

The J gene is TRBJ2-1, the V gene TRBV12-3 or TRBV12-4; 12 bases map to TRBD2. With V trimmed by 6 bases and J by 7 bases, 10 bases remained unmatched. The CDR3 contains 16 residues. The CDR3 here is CASSPLAGGPGNEQFF. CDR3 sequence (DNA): TGTGCCAGCAGCCCCCTAGCGGGAGGGCCGGGAAATGAGCAGTTCTTC.

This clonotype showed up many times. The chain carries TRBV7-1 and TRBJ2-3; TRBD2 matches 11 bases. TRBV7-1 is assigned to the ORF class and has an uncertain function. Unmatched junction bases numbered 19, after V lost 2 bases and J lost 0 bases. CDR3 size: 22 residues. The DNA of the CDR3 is TGTGCCAGCAGCTCACCCCGAAGAGAACCCGGGACTAGCGGCCAAAGCACAGATACGCAGTATTTT. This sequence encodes CASSSPRREPGTSGQSTDTQYF.

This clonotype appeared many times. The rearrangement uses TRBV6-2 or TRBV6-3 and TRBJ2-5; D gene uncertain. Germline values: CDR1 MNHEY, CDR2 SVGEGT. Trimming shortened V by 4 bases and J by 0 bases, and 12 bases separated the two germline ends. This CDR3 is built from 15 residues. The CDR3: CASSFPAQYQETQYF. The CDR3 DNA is TGTGCCAGCAGTTTCCCGGCACAGTACCAAGAGACCCAGTACTTC.

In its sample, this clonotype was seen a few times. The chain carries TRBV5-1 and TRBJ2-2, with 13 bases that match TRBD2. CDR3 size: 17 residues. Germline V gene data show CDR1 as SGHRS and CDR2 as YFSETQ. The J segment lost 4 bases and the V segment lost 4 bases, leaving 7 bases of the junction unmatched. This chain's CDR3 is CASSQLAGGPSTGELFF. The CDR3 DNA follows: TGCGCCAGCAGCCAACTAGCGGGGGGGCCGAGCACCGGGGAGCTGTTTTTT.

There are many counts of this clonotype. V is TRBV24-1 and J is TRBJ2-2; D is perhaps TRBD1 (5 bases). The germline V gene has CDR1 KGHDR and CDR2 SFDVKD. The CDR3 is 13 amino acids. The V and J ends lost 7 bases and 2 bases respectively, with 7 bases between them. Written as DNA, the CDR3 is TGTGCCACCAGGGACACTAACACCGGGGAGCTGTTTTTT. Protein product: CATRDTNTGELFF.

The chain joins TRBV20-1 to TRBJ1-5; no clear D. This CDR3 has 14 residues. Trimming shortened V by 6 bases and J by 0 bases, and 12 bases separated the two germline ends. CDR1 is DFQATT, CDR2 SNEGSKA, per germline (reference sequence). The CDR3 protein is CSAERADSNQPQHF. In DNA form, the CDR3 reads TGCAGTGCCGAGAGGGCAGATAGCAATCAGCCCCAGCATTTT.

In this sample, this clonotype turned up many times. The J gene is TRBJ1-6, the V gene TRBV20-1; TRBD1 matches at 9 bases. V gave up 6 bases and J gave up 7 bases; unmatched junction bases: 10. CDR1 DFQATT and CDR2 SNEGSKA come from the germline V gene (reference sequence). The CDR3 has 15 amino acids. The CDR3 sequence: CSANQDRGGNSPLHF. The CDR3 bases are TGCAGTGCCAACCAGGACAGGGGAGGCAATTCACCCCTCCACTTT.

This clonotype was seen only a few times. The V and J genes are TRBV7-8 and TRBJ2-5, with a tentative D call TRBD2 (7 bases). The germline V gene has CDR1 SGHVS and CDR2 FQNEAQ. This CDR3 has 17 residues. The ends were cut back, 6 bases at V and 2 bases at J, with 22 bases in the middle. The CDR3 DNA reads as TGTGCCAGCAGACAGGGTTGGGGGAGGGGTCTTCAAGAGACCCAGTACTTC. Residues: CASRQGWGRGLQETQYF.

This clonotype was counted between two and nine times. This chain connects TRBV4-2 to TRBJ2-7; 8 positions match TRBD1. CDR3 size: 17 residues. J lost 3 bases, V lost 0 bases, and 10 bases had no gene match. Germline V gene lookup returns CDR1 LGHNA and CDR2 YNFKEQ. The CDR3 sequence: CASSQDRGQGNNYEQYF. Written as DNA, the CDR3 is TGTGCCAGCAGCCAAGATAGAGGACAGGGTAACAACTACGAGCAGTACTTC.

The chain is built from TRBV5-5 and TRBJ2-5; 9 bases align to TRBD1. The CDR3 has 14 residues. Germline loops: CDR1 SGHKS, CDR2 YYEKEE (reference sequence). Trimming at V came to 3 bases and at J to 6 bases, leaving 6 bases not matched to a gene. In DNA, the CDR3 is TGTGCCAGCAGCTACACAGGGGGCTGGAAGACCCAGTACTTC. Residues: CASSYTGGWKTQYF.

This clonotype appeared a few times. CDR3 amino acids: CASKDPHQPQHF. Here the CDR3 DNA reads TGTGCCAGCAAGGACCCCCATCAGCCCCAGCATTTT. This chain joins TRBV12-3 or TRBV12-4 and TRBJ1-5; D not resolved. Trimming pared 7 bases from V and 5 bases from J, leaving 9 bases between. CDR3 length equals 12 residues.

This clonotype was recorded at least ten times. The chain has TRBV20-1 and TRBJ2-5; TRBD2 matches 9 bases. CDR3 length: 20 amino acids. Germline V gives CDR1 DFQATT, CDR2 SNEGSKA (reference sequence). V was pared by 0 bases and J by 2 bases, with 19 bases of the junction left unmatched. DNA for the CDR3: TGCAGTGCTAGAGATACGTTGGTGGGTAGCGGGGGACACATACAAGAGACCCAGTACTTC. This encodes CSARDTLVGSGGHIQETQYF.

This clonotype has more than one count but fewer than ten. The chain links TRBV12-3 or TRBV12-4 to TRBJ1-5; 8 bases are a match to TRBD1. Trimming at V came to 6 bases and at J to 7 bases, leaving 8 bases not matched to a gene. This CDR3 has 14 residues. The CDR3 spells CASRKTGVEQPQHF. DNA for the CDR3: TGTGCCAGCAGAAAGACAGGGGTGGAACAGCCCCAGCATTTT.

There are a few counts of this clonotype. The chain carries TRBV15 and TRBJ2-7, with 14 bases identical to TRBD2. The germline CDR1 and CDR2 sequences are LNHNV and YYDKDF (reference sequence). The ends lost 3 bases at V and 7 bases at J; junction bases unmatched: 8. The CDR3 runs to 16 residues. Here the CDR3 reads CATSRGLAGAFGEQYF. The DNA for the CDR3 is TGTGCCACCAGCAGGGGACTAGCGGGAGCCTTTGGGGAGCAGTACTTC.

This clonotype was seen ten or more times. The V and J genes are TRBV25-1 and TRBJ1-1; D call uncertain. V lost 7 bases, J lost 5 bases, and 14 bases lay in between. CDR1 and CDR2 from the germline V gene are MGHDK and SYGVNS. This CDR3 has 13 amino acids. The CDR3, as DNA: TGTGCCAGCAAAGAACTTTCCACGACTGAAGCTTTCTTT. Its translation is CASKELSTTEAFF.

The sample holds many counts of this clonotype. The CDR3 nucleotides are TGTGCCAGCAGGACCTGGGGCGGGGGGGCCCCGGAGACCCAGTACTTC. Its protein product is CASRTWGGGAPETQYF. This rearrangement joins TRBV11-2 to TRBJ2-5; TRBD2 matches 9 bases. V was pared by 6 bases and J by 5 bases, with 13 bases of the junction left unmatched. There are 16 residues in the CDR3. The germline gives CDR1 SGHAT, CDR2 FQNNGV.

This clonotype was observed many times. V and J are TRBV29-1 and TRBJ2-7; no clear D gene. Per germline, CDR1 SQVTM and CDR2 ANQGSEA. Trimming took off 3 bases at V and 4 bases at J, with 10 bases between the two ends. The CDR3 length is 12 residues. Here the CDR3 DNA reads TGCAGCGTTGAGGGGTTCAGGTACGAGCAGTACTTC. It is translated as CSVEGFRYEQYF.

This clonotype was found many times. CDR3 in DNA: TGTGCCAGCAGTCTGTCCAGGCGTAGCAATGAGCAGTTCTTC. Protein: CASSLSRRSNEQFF. The chain links TRBV12-3 or TRBV12-4 to TRBJ2-1; no definite D call. Trimming cost V 5 bases and J 6 bases, with 14 bases left between them. There are 14 residues in the CDR3.

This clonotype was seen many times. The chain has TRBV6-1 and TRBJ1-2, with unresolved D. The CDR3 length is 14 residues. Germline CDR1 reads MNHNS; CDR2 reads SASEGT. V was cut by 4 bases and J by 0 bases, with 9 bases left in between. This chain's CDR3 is CASSAADTNYGYTF. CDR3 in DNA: TGTGCCAGCAGTGCCGCAGACACTAACTATGGCTACACCTTC.

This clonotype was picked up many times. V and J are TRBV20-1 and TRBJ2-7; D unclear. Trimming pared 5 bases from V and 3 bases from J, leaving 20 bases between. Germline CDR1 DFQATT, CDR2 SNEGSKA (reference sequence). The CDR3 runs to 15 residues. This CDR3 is CSARPDGGINYEQYF. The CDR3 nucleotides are TGCAGTGCTCGCCCGGATGGTGGGATTAACTACGAGCAGTACTTC.